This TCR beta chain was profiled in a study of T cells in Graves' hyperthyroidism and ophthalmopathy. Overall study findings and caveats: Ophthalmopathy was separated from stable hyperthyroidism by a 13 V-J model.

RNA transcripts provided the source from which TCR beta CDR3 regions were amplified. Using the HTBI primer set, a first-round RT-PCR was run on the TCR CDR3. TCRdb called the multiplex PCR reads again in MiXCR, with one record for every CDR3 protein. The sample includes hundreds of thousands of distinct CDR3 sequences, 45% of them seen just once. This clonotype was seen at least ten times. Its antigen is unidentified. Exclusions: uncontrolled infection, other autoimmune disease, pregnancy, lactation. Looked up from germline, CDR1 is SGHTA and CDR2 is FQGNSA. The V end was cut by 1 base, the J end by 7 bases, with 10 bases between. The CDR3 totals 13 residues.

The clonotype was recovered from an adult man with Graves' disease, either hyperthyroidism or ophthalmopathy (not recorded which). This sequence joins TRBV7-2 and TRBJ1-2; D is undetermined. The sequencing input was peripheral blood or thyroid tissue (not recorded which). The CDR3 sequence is CASSLGTVTGYTF. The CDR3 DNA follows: TGTGCCAGCAGCTTAGGGACGGTCACTGGCTACACCTTC.